The present entry profiles one T cell receptor (beta chain) with its context. The antigen is undetermined. The length of the CDR3 is 15 residues. Trimming removed 0 bases from V and 2 bases from J, with 10 bases in between. Germline CDR1 SGHRS, CDR2 YFSETQ. PCR was performed a second time for about 7 to 11 cycles using a sample-barcoded 5' primer and a J-beta primer mix. From the 5' RACE reads, TCRdb called clonotypes with MiXCR, one entry per CDR3 protein. The repertoire consists of 650,000 to 800,000 distinct CDR3 sequences, with 40% to 50% occurring once and the leading ten covering approximately 19%. The sample belongs to a study of blood T cells in healthy people across ages. Regarding the study as a whole: As age increased, TCR beta diversity per million T cells fell in a roughly linear fashion. Diversity estimated from one million T cells was considered an underestimate. Reliance upon unsorted PBMCs precluded definitive naive versus antigen-experienced comparison.

The TCR sequence derives from a man in his 60s in good health. The chain joins TRBV5-1 to TRBJ2-3; D unresolved. Sample: blood. In nucleotides, the CDR3 is TGCGCCAGCAGCTTGGAAAGGCAGTACACAGATACGCAGTATTTT. It is translated as CASSLERQYTDTQYF.